This TCR beta chain was recorded in a study of control samples from healthy donors and cancer patients. Trimming took 4 bases from V and 4 from J; bases not matched to a gene: 12. The CDR3 extends over 17 amino acids. Germline CDR1 is LNHDA and CDR2 is SQIVND (reference sequence). The method was immunoSEQ multiplex PCR; TCRdb's version includes in-frame clones alone and lacks a portion of them. The data contain some 210,000 clones, around 90% of them singletons. This clone was found once. This chain links TRBV19 with TRBJ1-4, with 7 bases that match TRBD1. Sequencing used blood. This TCR was recovered from a young man in good health. The CDR3 nucleotides read TGTGCCAGTAGTACTCCCGGGACAGCAGTTTTTAATGAAAAACTGTTTTTT. It codes for CASSTPGTAVFNEKLFF.